Included here is one TCR beta chain sequence, with context. This sample was included in a study of blood T cell repertoires in COVID-19. Turning to the study itself: The United States, Italy and Spain supplied acute and convalescent COVID-19 samples. T cells, B-cell-depleted T cells, or PBMCs supplied cDNA or gDNA.

V lost 1 base to trimming and J lost 2 bases, with 6 bases between them. There are 12 residues in the CDR3. Germline CDR1 is SQVTM and CDR2 is ANQGSEA. Participants reported their clinical history, and cohort assignment relied on those reports. Study processing details: Researchers report that nucleated cell counts were estimated from reference gene primer amplification. TCRdb's table, derived via immunoSEQ multiplex PCR, lists solely in-frame clones and lacks some. From that table come the V and J calls and clone size; the DNA was used to work out D and trimming. The table shows over 130,000 clones, with 84% occurring only once.

The chain couples TRBV29-1 to TRBJ2-7; D uncertain. The specimen sequenced was PBMCs or T cells enriched from blood (not recorded which). The receptor was isolated from a woman in her late teens or twenties who had been exposed to COVID-19. This CDR3 reads CSVEVTAYEQYF. The CDR3 DNA follows: TGCAGCGTTGAAGTCACGGCCTACGAGCAGTACTTC.